This T cell receptor (beta chain) was retrieved from a study of cytotoxic CD8 clonotypes in ibrutinib-treated CLL. On the study more broadly: The patients comprised approximately 11 relapsed/refractory and around 16 treatment-naive cases, roughly 18 IGHV unmutated. Response sampling took place at median approximately eleven months of treatment, range 6 to 36. General study findings and limits: Clonality rose at ibrutinib response, held steady in sustained remission, and fell toward baseline at progression.

V lost 5 bases and J lost 6, with 20 bases in between. Germline V gene sequence: CDR1 MNHEY, CDR2 SVGAGI. This CDR3 spans 15 amino acids. Sequenced by immunoSEQ multiplex PCR; TCRdb stores in-frame clones only, minus some. The sample consists of roughly 190,000 clones, around 72% of them appearing once. In regard to this clone: The antigen remains unidentified.

This TCR came from a human donor with chronic lymphocytic leukemia. The sequences come from PBMCs, collected after 24 months of ibrutinib treatment. The chain recombines TRBV6-5 with TRBJ2-7, with D possibly matching TRBD2 (6 bases). CDR3 nucleotide sequence: TGTGCCAGCAGTGCCCGTCCGGGGGTCCTCGTCGAGCAGTACTTC. This encodes CASSARPGVLVEQYF.